This T cell receptor (beta chain) was found in a study of blood T cell repertoires in COVID-19. Study-wide background: Samples came from the United States, Italy and Spain, spanning acute and convalescent COVID-19.

Method: immunoSEQ multiplex PCR; TCRdb's copy keeps in-frame clones and lacks some. The data contain 250,000 or so clones, 87% of them singletons. Trimming took 8 bases from V and 5 from J, leaving 18 bases between them. This CDR3 comprises 13 residues. CDR1 SQVTM and CDR2 ANQGSEA come from the germline V gene. Participants, 18 to 89 years old, spanned around 26 US areas. The chain couples TRBV29-1 to TRBJ2-5; D is possibly TRBD2 (6 bases). Source material: PBMCs or T cells enriched from blood (not recorded which). The sequence was obtained from a man aged 25 to 40 who had recovered from COVID-19. The CDR3 is CSSLGGSGETQYF. CDR3 in DNA: TGCAGCTCACTCGGGGGTTCAGGGGAGACCCAGTACTTC.